This T cell receptor beta chain was sequenced in a study of T cells in Graves' hyperthyroidism and ophthalmopathy. Findings of the study overall: Ophthalmopathy and stable hyperthyroidism were separated by a 13 V-J model.

Researchers took RNA transcripts and amplified the TCR beta CDR3 regions from them. The TCR CDR3 first-round RT-PCR relied on the HTBI primer set. One entry per CDR3 protein results from TCRdb running MiXCR on the multiplex PCR reads. Of around 600,000 distinct CDR3 sequences listed, 15% to 20% are singletons. CDR3 length: 14 amino acids. The V end was cut by 9 bases, the J end by 4 bases, with 16 bases between. CDR1 MNHNS and CDR2 SASEGT come from the germline V gene. The cohort's ophthalmopathy patients, a group with duration under 3 months, had a Clinical Activity Score of at least 3 and a NOSPECS grade of at least 4. Uncontrolled infection, other autoimmune disease, pregnancy and lactation each barred patients from inclusion. On this clonotype: The antigen is undetermined.

This receptor was obtained from a woman between 40 and 50 years old with Graves' ophthalmopathy. The source material was blood. The chain joins TRBV6-1 to TRBJ1-5, with D possibly TRBD1 on 5 matching bases. The CDR3, as DNA: TGTGCCAGTTTTTCCGGGACGGGAAATCAGCCCCAGCATTTT. Protein sequence: CASFSGTGNQPQHF.